The rows below give T cell receptor beta chains drawn from one sample of a study of blood T cell repertoires in COVID-19. TCRdb's table, derived via immunoSEQ multiplex PCR, lists solely in-frame clones and lacks some. The repertoire holds 160,000 or so clones, with approximately 86% as singletons. Input material: peripheral blood. Source of these receptors: an older woman with acute or convalescent COVID-19. CDR3s include the opening cysteine and the closing phenylalanine or tryptophan. The order of the fields is J gene, clone size, V gene, D gene, CDR3 DNA, CDR3 protein. D genes are given only for firm matches. Size is omitted from some rows. Given values are once, few, many or a class for expanded clones.

j_gene: TRBJ2-3
abundance: NA
v_gene: TRBV18
d_gene: TRBD2
CDR3nt: TGTGCCAGCTCACCTACAACTAGCGGGGGAACAGATACGCAGTATTTT
CDR3aa: CASSPTTSGGTDTQYF

j_gene: TRBJ2-1
abundance: NA
v_gene: TRBV3-1/TRBV3-2
d_gene: NA
CDR3nt: TGTGCCAGCAGCCAAGATGCCGCGGCCTCCTACAATGAGCAGTTCTTC
CDR3aa: CASSQDAAASYNEQFF

j_gene: TRBJ1-5
abundance: NA
v_gene: TRBV3-1/TRBV3-2
d_gene: TRBD1
CDR3nt: TGTGCCAGCAGCCAAGAGGGGGGACAGGGGTATAGCAATCAGCCCCAGCATTTT
CDR3aa: CASSQEGGQGYSNQPQHF

j_gene: TRBJ2-1
abundance: NA
v_gene: TRBV6-2/TRBV6-3
d_gene: TRBD1
CDR3nt: TGTGCCAGCAGTTACCCCTACAGGGGGCAACAGGATGAGCAGTTCTTC
CDR3aa: CASSYPYRGQQDEQFF

j_gene: TRBJ1-1
abundance: NA
v_gene: TRBV27
d_gene: NA
CDR3nt: TGTGCCAGCCGAAAAGGGACACAGGGCCTGAACACTGAAGCTTTCTTT
CDR3aa: CASRKGTQGLNTEAFF

j_gene: TRBJ1-6
abundance: few
v_gene: TRBV4-1
d_gene: TRBD1
CDR3nt: TGCGCCAGCAGATCGGACAGGGGGCATTCACCCCTCCACTTT
CDR3aa: CASRSDRGHSPLHF

j_gene: TRBJ2-7
abundance: NA
v_gene: TRBV2
d_gene: NA
CDR3nt: TGTGCCAGCAGTGCCAGGTCCTCCTACGAGCAGTACTTC
CDR3aa: CASSARSSYEQYF

j_gene: TRBJ2-1
abundance: NA
v_gene: TRBV19
d_gene: TRBD1
CDR3nt: TGTGCCAGTAATGCACAGGGGGCACTGCGTAATGAGCAGTTCTTC
CDR3aa: CASNAQGALRNEQFF

j_gene: TRBJ1-1
abundance: once
v_gene: TRBV14
d_gene: NA
CDR3nt: TGTGCCAGCAGCCAAGACTCCCGCACTGAAGCTTTCTTT
CDR3aa: CASSQDSRTEAFF

j_gene: TRBJ1-3
abundance: NA
v_gene: TRBV5-1
d_gene: TRBD1
CDR3nt: TGCGCCAGCAGCCAAGGGACAGCCTCTGGAAACACCATATATTTT
CDR3aa: CASSQGTASGNTIYF

j_gene: TRBJ2-2
abundance: NA
v_gene: TRBV7-3
d_gene: NA
CDR3nt: TGTGCCAGCAGCTTGCGCCTAAACACCGGGGAGCTGTTTTTT
CDR3aa: CASSLRLNTGELFF

j_gene: TRBJ2-3
abundance: NA
v_gene: TRBV7-2
d_gene: TRBD2
CDR3nt: TGTGCCAGCAGCTTAGCGAGAGGGAGGGAAGATACGCAGTATTTT
CDR3aa: CASSLARGREDTQYF

j_gene: TRBJ2-3
abundance: NA
v_gene: TRBV6-5
d_gene: TRBD2
CDR3nt: TGTGCCAGCAGTTACGGGGCCGTAGCGGGAGATACGCAGTATTTT
CDR3aa: CASSYGAVAGDTQYF

j_gene: TRBJ1-1
abundance: once
v_gene: TRBV7-9
d_gene: NA
CDR3nt: TGTGCCAGCAGGGAGGGTATCCCTGAAGCTTTCTTT
CDR3aa: CASREGIPEAFF

j_gene: TRBJ2-3
abundance: NA
v_gene: TRBV6-5
d_gene: NA
CDR3nt: TGTGCCAGCAGACAGGGCTCGAGCACAGATACGCAGTATTTT
CDR3aa: CASRQGSSTDTQYF

j_gene: TRBJ1-2
abundance: NA
v_gene: TRBV9
d_gene: TRBD1
CDR3nt: TGTGCCAGCAGCGAATCGACAGGGGGCGTAAGGCTCAGCGGCTACACCTTC
CDR3aa: CASSESTGGVRLSGYTF

j_gene: TRBJ1-4
abundance: NA
v_gene: TRBV7-9
d_gene: TRBD1
CDR3nt: TGTGCCAGCAGCTGGGGAGACAGGGGGGGCGAAAAACTGTTTTTT
CDR3aa: CASSWGDRGGEKLFF

j_gene: TRBJ1-2
abundance: once
v_gene: TRBV19
d_gene: NA
CDR3nt: TGTGCCAGTAGGAGCGGGGCCTATGGCTACACCTTC
CDR3aa: CASRSGAYGYTF

j_gene: TRBJ2-5
abundance: NA
v_gene: TRBV7-8
d_gene: TRBD1
CDR3nt: TGTGCCAGCAGCTTACTTGCTGACAGAACGGGACAGACAAAAGAGACCCAGTACTTC
CDR3aa: CASSLLADRTGQTKETQYF

j_gene: TRBJ2-5
abundance: NA
v_gene: TRBV9
d_gene: NA
CDR3nt: TGTGCCAGCAGCGTAGCCGGTTCCAAAGAGACCCAGTACTTC
CDR3aa: CASSVAGSKETQYF

j_gene: TRBJ2-5
abundance: NA
v_gene: TRBV11-1
d_gene: TRBD1
CDR3nt: TGTGCCAGCAGCTTTGGGAACAGGGGTATCGAGACCCAGTACTTC
CDR3aa: CASSFGNRGIETQYF

j_gene: TRBJ1-4
abundance: NA
v_gene: TRBV27
d_gene: TRBD1
CDR3nt: TGTGCCAGCAGTACGCTTCCGGGACAGGGGGGTGAAAAACTGTTTTTT
CDR3aa: CASSTLPGQGGEKLFF

j_gene: TRBJ1-1
abundance: NA
v_gene: TRBV10-3
d_gene: NA
CDR3nt: TGTGCCATCAGTGAGGGGGAGTACACTGAAGCTTTCTTT
CDR3aa: CAISEGEYTEAFF

j_gene: TRBJ2-1
abundance: NA
v_gene: TRBV7-2
d_gene: NA
CDR3nt: TGTGCCAGCAGCCTCCGGGCGGGCTCGGGACAACTCTACAATGAGCAGTTCTTC
CDR3aa: CASSLRAGSGQLYNEQFF

j_gene: TRBJ1-5
abundance: NA
v_gene: TRBV2
d_gene: NA
CDR3nt: TGTGCCAGCAGTGAAAGAGAAATCCAGCCCCAGCATTTT
CDR3aa: CASSEREIQPQHF

j_gene: TRBJ2-5
abundance: once
v_gene: TRBV6-5
d_gene: TRBD2
CDR3nt: TGTGCCAGCAGTTACTTCGGGACTAGCGGACAAGAGACCCAGTACTTC
CDR3aa: CASSYFGTSGQETQYF

j_gene: TRBJ2-1
abundance: NA
v_gene: TRBV20-1
d_gene: TRBD2
CDR3nt: TGCAGTGCTAGTACTAGCGGGGGGACAAATGAGCAGTTCTTC
CDR3aa: CSASTSGGTNEQFF

j_gene: TRBJ1-1
abundance: NA
v_gene: TRBV20-1
d_gene: NA
CDR3nt: TGCAGTGCTAGTCCGGGTCAGTGGAACACTGAAGCTTTCTTT
CDR3aa: CSASPGQWNTEAFF

j_gene: TRBJ1-1
abundance: NA
v_gene: TRBV6-2/TRBV6-3
d_gene: NA
CDR3nt: TGTGCCAGCAGTTACGTGGGTCCGGGAACTGAAGCTTTCTTT
CDR3aa: CASSYVGPGTEAFF